One sample yielded the 30 T cell receptor beta chains listed below, sequenced in a study of PD-L1 blockade in urothelial cancer. Only in-frame clones appear in the TCRdb table, and some are missing; sequencing was by immunoSEQ multiplex PCR. Here the sample spans more than 55,000 clones, about four fifths being singletons. Time point of the sample: pretreatment peripheral blood. Here the sequenced sample was PBMCs, taken around atezolizumab (anti-PD-L1) treatment. Source of these receptors: a man in his 70s with urothelial cancer.

V gene TRBV15 combines with J gene TRBJ1-4, with TRBD1 as a possible D gene (6 bases). Germline CDR1 is LNHNV and CDR2 is YYDKDF (reference sequence). This CDR3 region has 15 residues. Trimming shortened V by 1 base and J by 8 bases, and 14 bases separated the two germline ends. The chain's CDR3 is CATSRAGGQGEKLFF. CDR3 nucleotide sequence: TGTGCCACCAGCAGAGCCGGGGGGCAAGGGGAAAAACTGTTTTTT.

The chain carries TRBV18 and TRBJ1-3, with TRBD1 matching over 7 bases. With 3 bases clipped from V and 0 bases from J, the junction kept 8 bases outside the gene matches. Germline V gene data show CDR1 as KGHSH and CDR2 as LQKENI. The length of the CDR3 is 17 residues. This CDR3 reads CASSPLDRTSSGNTIYF. The CDR3 DNA sequence: TGTGCCAGCTCACCCTTGGACAGGACGAGCTCTGGAAACACCATATATTTT.

CDR3 in amino acids: CASSMSQGYGQPQHF. In DNA form, the CDR3 reads TGTGCCAGTAGTATGTCTCAGGGGTACGGTCAGCCCCAGCATTTT. The chain has TRBV19 and TRBJ1-5; D possibly corresponds to TRBD1 (6 bases). CDR1 is LNHDA, CDR2 SQIVND, per germline (reference sequence). The CDR3 length is 15 residues. The V gene lost 3 bases and the J gene lost 6 bases, with 15 bases spanning the gap.

This clone was seen once. The rearrangement links TRBV6-6 to TRBJ1-1; D is undetermined. V shed 5 bases and J shed 1 base, with 8 bases lying between them. Germline V lookup: CDR1 MNHNY, CDR2 SVGAGI (reference sequence). This CDR3 contains 13 residues. DNA for the CDR3: TGTGCCAGCAGTACTTTGTCGAACACTGAAGCTTTCTTT. This gives the protein CASSTLSNTEAFF.

The V and J genes are TRBV11-3 and TRBJ1-3, with D uncertain. The V end was cut by 0 bases, the J end by 0 bases, with 15 bases between. Germline V lookup: CDR1 SGHNT, CDR2 YENEEA. The CDR3 totals 18 residues. CDR3 loop: CASSLEGGGSFSGNTIYF. Written as DNA, the CDR3 is TGTGCCAGCAGCTTAGAAGGAGGAGGCAGCTTCTCTGGAAACACCATATATTTT.

V usage is TRBV5-1 and J usage is TRBJ2-2, with TRBD2 matching over 7 bases. The germline CDR1 and CDR2 sequences are SGHRS and YFSETQ. V dropped 2 bases and J dropped 1; count of bases not matched to a gene: 5. This CDR3 is built from 16 residues. CDR3: CASSLLSGLNTGELFF. Written as DNA, the CDR3 is TGCGCCAGCAGCTTACTTAGCGGGTTGAACACCGGGGAGCTGTTTTTT.

This chain uses TRBV2 with TRBJ1-2, with D possibly being TRBD1 (5 bases). This CDR3 has 14 residues. Looked up from germline, CDR1 is SNHLY and CDR2 is FYNNEI. Between the trimmed V and J ends, which lost 2 bases and 5 bases, there was a span of 12 bases. The CDR3 nucleotides read TGTGCCAGCAGTGAATTAAGGGGATCGTATGGCTACACCTTC. Translating it yields CASSELRGSYGYTF.

The chain combines TRBV20-1 with TRBJ2-7; possible D gene TRBD2, 5 bases. With 0 bases removed from V and 7 bases from J, the gap between germline ends came to 7 bases. Looked up from germline, CDR1 is DFQATT and CDR2 is SNEGSKA (reference sequence). This CDR3 has 11 residues. The CDR3 DNA follows: TGCAGTGCTAGAGATTGGGAGGAGCAGTACTTC. This sequence encodes CSARDWEEQYF.

This clone was seen a handful of times. The V gene is TRBV11-3, the J gene TRBJ2-2, with D maybe TRBD1 (6 bases). The CDR3 is 15 residues long. Germline CDR1 reads SGHNT; CDR2 reads YENEEA. The germline V and J ends were trimmed by 4 bases and 0 bases, with 9 bases remaining between them. The CDR3 loop is CASSSGTSNTGELFF. The CDR3 nucleotides are TGTGCCAGCAGCTCCGGGACATCGAACACCGGGGAGCTGTTTTTT.

The chain employs TRBV19 and TRBJ1-5; TRBD1 agrees at 8 bases. Germline loops: CDR1 LNHDA, CDR2 SQIVND (reference sequence). The CDR3 is made up of 14 amino acids. The ends lost 2 bases at V and 5 bases at J; junction bases unmatched: 2. CDR3 amino acids: CASSITGGDQPQHF. The CDR3 coding sequence is TGTGCCAGTAGTATAACAGGGGGAGATCAGCCCCAGCATTTT.

J is TRBJ1-6 and V is TRBV9, with unresolved D. Germline assignment: CDR1 SGDLS and CDR2 YYNGEE. The V and J ends lost 0 bases and 6 bases respectively, with 7 bases between them. The CDR3 loop spans 14 amino acids. The DNA for the CDR3 is TGTGCCAGCAGCGTAGGTGGCTCTAATTCACCCCTCCACTTT. It translates to CASSVGGSNSPLHF.

V and J are TRBV11-3 and TRBJ2-3; 9 bases match TRBD1. This CDR3 is 16 amino acids long. Germline CDR1 SGHNT, CDR2 YENEEA. V was pared by 6 bases and J by 0 bases, with 7 bases of the junction left unmatched. The DNA for the CDR3 is TGTGCCAGCAGTCCGGGACAGGGAGGGAGCACAGATACGCAGTATTTT. Translation: CASSPGQGGSTDTQYF.

The rearrangement links TRBV7-2 to TRBJ2-1, with 11 nucleotides matching TRBD2. The junction had 9 bases not matched to a gene; V was cut back by 5 bases and J by 6 bases. The CDR3 loop spans 16 amino acids. Germline CDR1 reads SGHTA; CDR2 reads FQGNSA. The DNA of the CDR3 is TGTGCCAGCAGCATCGGGGTTAGCGGGAGGGCCAATGAGCAGTTCTTC. Its translation: CASSIGVSGRANEQFF. The whole variable domain, remainder taken from reference TRBV7-2 and TRBJ2-1, is GAGVSQSPSNKVTEKGKDVELRCDPISGHTALYWYRQSLGQGLEFLIYFQGNSAPDKSGLPSDRFSAERTGGSVSTLTIQRTQQEDSAVYLCASSIGVSGRANEQFFGPGTRLTVL.

The chain carries TRBV6-1 and TRBJ1-5; unclear D gene. Germline V gene data show CDR1 as MNHNS and CDR2 as SASEGT. CDR3 size: 13 residues. The V end was cut by 8 bases, the J end by 3 bases, with 11 bases between. CDR3 residues: CASRHLNNQPQHF. CDR3 coding DNA: TGTGCCAGCCGACACCTTAACAATCAGCCCCAGCATTTT.

V gene TRBV27 combines with J gene TRBJ2-2; 7 nucleotides agree with TRBD1. Per the germline V gene, CDR1 is MNHEY and CDR2 is SMNVEV (reference sequence). This CDR3 is built from 16 residues. V was pared by 0 bases and J by 1 base, with 2 bases of the junction left unmatched. CDR3 protein: CASSLSGQLNTGELFF. CDR3 DNA: TGTGCCAGCAGTTTATCGGGACAGCTGAACACCGGGGAGCTGTTTTTT.

The chain couples TRBV5-1 to TRBJ2-5, with D possibly TRBD1 on 6 matching bases. V lost 0 bases, J lost 5 bases, and 14 bases lay in between. Per germline, CDR1 SGHRS and CDR2 YFSETQ. The CDR3 spans 15 residues. CDR3 DNA: TGCGCCAGCAGCTTGGGGCAGGGGAGTATGGAGACCCAGTACTTC. Protein: CASSLGQGSMETQYF.

The rearrangement links TRBV5-1 to TRBJ2-1; 10 bases match TRBD1. CDR1 and CDR2 (germline): SGHRS, YFSETQ. The CDR3 has 15 amino acids. V trimming: 4 bases; J trimming: 9 bases; junction bases outside the gene matches: 10. The CDR3 DNA is TGCGCCAGCAGCCCCCGGGACAGGGGATTCTCTGAGCAGTTCTTC. Protein: CASSPRDRGFSEQFF.

This clone was counted a few times. The chain employs TRBV6-5 and TRBJ2-5; 9 bases line up with TRBD1. CDR1 MNHEY and CDR2 SVGAGI come from the germline V gene. The ends lost 8 bases at V and 3 bases at J; junction bases unmatched: 10. This CDR3 is built from 15 residues. As DNA, the CDR3 is TGTGCCAGCTCCATCGACAGGGGGGAGGAAGAGACCCAGTACTTC. Protein sequence: CASSIDRGEEETQYF.

The J gene is TRBJ1-1, the V gene TRBV15, with D unresolved. The CDR3 extends over 16 amino acids. CDR1 LNHNV and CDR2 YYDKDF come from the germline V gene (reference sequence). Trimming took 1 base from V and 0 from J, leaving 12 bases between them. As DNA, the CDR3 is TGTGCCACCAGCAGAGGGGCAAGAATCATGAACACTGAAGCTTTCTTT. This sequence encodes CATSRGARIMNTEAFF.

This clone appeared once. The chain recombines TRBV27 with TRBJ1-3, with D possibly being TRBD1 (6 bases). V was shortened by 0 bases and J by 2 bases, with 11 bases between the two germline ends. The CDR3 spans 16 residues. Per the germline V gene, CDR1 is MNHEY and CDR2 is SMNVEV (reference sequence). Written as DNA, the CDR3 is TGTGCCAGCAGTTTATCGTTTGGGGGCACTGGAAACACCATATATTTT. Encoded protein: CASSLSFGGTGNTIYF.

The CDR3, as DNA: TGTGCCAGTAGTATCAACGGGGGGCGCAACAAGCAGTTCTTC. Translation gives CASSINGGRNKQFF. The rearrangement uses TRBV19 and TRBJ2-1, with D possibly being TRBD2 (7 bases). Looked up from germline, CDR1 is LNHDA and CDR2 is SQIVND (reference sequence). The CDR3 is 14 residues long. V was pared by 3 bases and J by 11 bases, with 17 bases between. The whole variable domain, filled in from reference TRBV19 and TRBJ2-1, reads DGGITQSPKYLFRKEGQNVTLSCEQNLNHDAMYWYRQDPGQGLRLIYYSQIVNDFQKGDIAEGYSVSREKKESFPLTVTSAQKNPTAFYLCASSINGGRNKQFFGPGTRLTVL.

The sample holds one count of this clone. The chain combines TRBV6-6 with TRBJ1-1; D not certain. The CDR3 length is 12 residues. Per the germline V gene, CDR1 is MNHNY and CDR2 is SVGAGI (reference sequence). Trimming cost V 8 bases and J 5 bases, with 12 bases left between them. The CDR3 nucleotides are TGTGCCAGCGTTCGGGAGGGTACTGAAGCTTTCTTT. Amino acids: CASVREGTEAFF.

J is TRBJ1-4 and V is TRBV7-2; 8 bases line up with TRBD1. Germline V gene data show CDR1 as SGHTA and CDR2 as FQGNSA. This CDR3 comprises 14 residues. Trimming removed 5 bases from V and 8 bases from J; junction bases left unmatched: 7. Here the CDR3 reads CASSIRQGPEKLFF. Here the CDR3 DNA reads TGTGCCAGCAGCATTAGACAGGGGCCCGAAAAACTGTTTTTT.

This chain connects TRBV6-1 to TRBJ2-1; D possibly corresponds to TRBD2 (6 bases). The CDR3 is 12 residues long. In germline, CDR1 is MNHNS, CDR2 SASEGT. Trimming shortened V by 2 bases and J by 12 bases, and 11 bases separated the two germline ends. The CDR3 DNA reads TGTGCCAGCAGTGAATCCTTTAGCGGGCAGTTCTTC. Its translation is CASSESFSGQFF.

The chain joins TRBV18 to TRBJ2-7, with a possible D match to TRBD1 (6 bases). The germline V gene encodes CDR1 KGHSH and CDR2 LQKENI. The CDR3 sequence is 15 residues long. V shed 6 bases and J shed 2 bases, with 17 bases lying between them. This CDR3 is CASSPGQGSAYEQYF. CDR3 DNA sequence: TGTGCCAGCTCCCCTGGGCAGGGGAGTGCCTACGAGCAGTACTTC. The full variable domain, with the rest looked up from reference TRBV18 and TRBJ2-7, is NAGVMQNPRHLVRRRGQEARLRCSPMKGHSHVYWYRQLPEEGLKFMVYLQKENIIDESGMPKERFSAEFPKEGPSILRIQQVVRGDSAAYFCASSPGQGSAYEQYFGPGTRLTVT.

CDR3 residues: CASSEGGEGLRANVLTF. CDR3 sequence (DNA): TGTGCCAGCAGTGAAGGGGGGGAAGGCTTGAGGGCCAACGTCCTGACTTTC. The chain has TRBV2 and TRBJ2-6; D is perhaps TRBD2 (6 bases). Trimming pared 1 base from V and 5 bases from J, leaving 15 bases between. CDR3 length equals 17 residues. Germline assignment: CDR1 SNHLY and CDR2 FYNNEI.

The chain joins TRBV4-2 to TRBJ2-7; D might be TRBD2 (6 bases). Per germline, CDR1 LGHNA and CDR2 YNFKEQ. Trimming pared 4 bases from V and 5 bases from J, leaving 21 bases between. The CDR3 sequence is 16 residues long. CDR3 DNA sequence: TGTGCCAGCAGCCCCTCGGGTAGCGGACCCGGGCACGAGCAGTACTTC. Amino acids: CASSPSGSGPGHEQYF.

CDR3 loop: CASSLGGGSQYF. In DNA, the CDR3 is TGTGCCAGCAGCTTGGGGGGTGGGTCCCAGTACTTC. This chain uses TRBV7-2 with TRBJ2-5, with D possibly TRBD2 on 6 matching bases. This CDR3 is built from 12 residues. Germline loops: CDR1 SGHTA, CDR2 FQGNSA. Trimming pared 3 bases from V and 9 bases from J, leaving 11 bases between.

The chain has TRBV18 and TRBJ1-2; D possibly corresponds to TRBD1 (6 bases). The V and J ends lost 0 bases and 6 bases respectively, with 11 bases between them. The CDR3 has 14 residues. The V gene's germline CDR1 is KGHSH and CDR2 LQKENI. DNA for the CDR3: TGTGCCAGCTCACCACCGAACAGGGTTGATGGCTACACCTTC. It yields the protein CASSPPNRVDGYTF.

The CDR3 spells CASSQSGTGAPFDTEAFF. DNA for the CDR3: TGCGCCAGCAGCCAATCCGGGACAGGGGCCCCCTTCGACACTGAAGCTTTCTTT. The J gene is TRBJ1-1, the V gene TRBV4-1, with 10 positions matching TRBD1. Per germline, CDR1 MGHRA and CDR2 YSYEKL. CDR3 length: 18 residues. The trim removed 2 bases at V and 3 bases at J, leaving 12 bases unmatched.